This T cell receptor (beta chain) was obtained from a study of blood T cell repertoires in COVID-19. Assay: immunoSEQ multiplex PCR; the TCRdb copy retains only in-frame clones and omits some. This sample has around 450,000 clones, with about 92% found just once. Enrolled through a virtual design, the participants were between roughly 18 and 95 years of age and came from some 26 US areas. What the recovered Cohort 3 donors had was two negative PCRs, clearance, or symptom resolution. The origin of this receptor is a man aged 18 to 29 who had recovered from COVID-19. The material sequenced was PBMCs or T cells enriched from blood (not recorded which).

The CDR3 sequence is CASRKDRDNSPLHF. The DNA of the CDR3 is TGTGCCAGCAGGAAGGACAGGGATAATTCACCCCTCCACTTT. V gene TRBV6-5 combines with J gene TRBJ1-6, with 8 bases fitting TRBD1. Germline V gives CDR1 MNHEY, CDR2 SVGAGI. Trimming at V came to 6 bases and at J to 5 bases, leaving 3 bases not matched to a gene. The CDR3 loop spans 14 amino acids.